Sequencing of this TCR beta chain was carried out in a study of blood T cell repertoires in COVID-19. The wider study: Acute and convalescent COVID-19 specimens originated in the United States, Italy and Spain. Sample material is recorded as cDNA or gDNA derived from T cells, B-cell-depleted T cells, or PBMCs.

The CDR3 sequence is 14 residues long. CDR1 and CDR2 (germline): SEHNR, FQNEAQ (reference sequence). Trimming took off 6 bases at V and 7 bases at J, with 15 bases between the two ends. A Seattle source enrolled patients during active infection and followed them longitudinally. As processed by the authors: For nucleated cells, counts were estimated from reference gene primer amplification. Clones were read by immunoSEQ multiplex PCR, and TCRdb kept only the in-frame ones, dropping some. The V and J calls and the clone size are those of that table, but D and trimming were determined from the DNA. The sample has 150,000 to 200,000 clones, 70% to 90% seen once; the top ten hold less than 6.5%.

The chain uses TRBV7-9 and TRBJ1-4; perhaps TRBD1 as D (6 bases). The sequenced material came from peripheral blood. This TCR derives from a woman in her 50s with COVID-19, enrolled during active disease. The DNA for the CDR3 is TGTGCCAGCAGTAACAGGGAACCTAGTGAAAAACTGTTTTTT. This gives the protein CASSNREPSEKLFF.